Described below is a single TCR beta chain sequence and its context. The antigen remains undetermined. The CDR3 extends over 15 amino acids. The V gene's germline CDR1 is LNHNV and CDR2 YYDKDF (reference sequence). The V end lost 3 bases, the J end lost 2 bases, and 11 bases lay between the germline ends. This entry belongs to a study of blood T cells in healthy people across ages. General observations from the study: Relative to aged donors, long-lived donors carried more naive CD4+ cells and displayed higher diversity.

Combining a sample-barcoded 5' primer with a J-beta primer mix, a second PCR ran for roughly 7 to 12 cycles. TCRdb redid the calling of the 5' RACE reads with MiXCR, one entry per CDR3 protein. In the table there are some 780,000 distinct CDR3 sequences, 45% to 70% of which are singletons. Researchers isolated at least 7 million PBMCs per sample. Sequencing was done on a sample of blood. The clonotype was recovered from a man in his forties in good health. The J gene is TRBJ1-5, the V gene TRBV15; the D gene is possibly TRBD1 (6 bases). This CDR3 reads CATSSEQGGNQPQHF. The DNA of the CDR3 is TGTGCCACCAGCAGTGAACAGGGTGGCAATCAGCCCCAGCATTTT.